The 7 T cell receptor beta chains below come from one sample, sequenced in a study of cytomegalovirus exposure and HLA in healthy donors. PCR primers comprised 60 Vbeta and 13 Jbeta primers. This table comes from immunoSEQ multiplex PCR, and its TCRdb copy is limited to in-frame clones, with some not included. Here the sample spans about 93,000 clones, around four fifths being singletons. The material sequenced was PBMCs. All receptors come from a woman in her thirties or forties in good health and CMV-seronegative.

The chain couples TRBV30 to TRBJ1-6; 9 bases are a match to TRBD1. The CDR3 sequence is 13 residues long. The germline CDR1 and CDR2 sequences are GTSNPN and SVGIG (reference sequence). Trimming cost V 5 bases and J 5 bases; bases outside gene matches: 1. The CDR3 DNA is TGTGCCTGGTACAGGGGGCATAATTCACCCCTCCACTTT. Translation gives CAWYRGHNSPLHF.

The chain links TRBV27 to TRBJ1-5; D ambiguous. The CDR3 consists of 13 residues. The V gene's germline CDR1 is MNHEY and CDR2 SMNVEV (reference sequence). V was pared by 11 bases and J by 4 bases, with 15 bases between. In DNA, the CDR3 is TGTGCCTCGAAGGCGGCCGATAATCAGCCCCAGCATTTT. Its translation is CASKAADNQPQHF.

The genes are TRBV27 and TRBJ1-5; D unresolved. Germline CDR1 is MNHEY and CDR2 is SMNVEV (reference sequence). V shed 0 bases and J shed 7 bases, with 13 bases lying between them. The CDR3 contains 15 residues. DNA for the CDR3: TGTGCCAGCAGTTTATCGGCCCTCCCAAGACAGCCCCAGCATTTT. Its translation is CASSLSALPRQPQHF.

The chain links TRBV5-1 to TRBJ2-7; TRBD2 is a possible D gene (6 bases). The CDR3 extends over 15 amino acids. CDR1 is SGHRS, CDR2 YFSETQ, per germline. V shed 1 base and J shed 0 bases, with 11 bases lying between them. For the CDR3, the DNA is TGCGCCAGCAGCTTGTGGCGGGGTAGCTCCTACGAGCAGTACTTC. Its protein is CASSLWRGSSYEQYF.

CDR3 bases: TGTGCCAGCAGTCTCTCGGGGAGGGGGAATGGCTACACCTTC. As protein: CASSLSGRGNGYTF. This chain uses TRBV28 with TRBJ1-2; TRBD1 might be the D (6 bases). V lost 5 bases, J lost 6 bases, and 16 bases lay in between. The CDR3 is made up of 14 amino acids. Germline V gene lookup returns CDR1 MDHEN and CDR2 SYDVKM.

The rearrangement uses TRBV4-1 and TRBJ1-3, with D tentatively TRBD1 (6 bases). Trimming took off 6 bases at V and 0 bases at J, with 9 bases between the two ends. Per the germline V gene, CDR1 is MGHRA and CDR2 is YSYEKL. This CDR3 is 14 amino acids long. CDR3 region: CASSPGASGNTIYF. CDR3 sequence (DNA): TGCGCCAGCAGTCCAGGGGCCTCTGGAAACACCATATATTTT.

This clone was counted between two and nine times. V and J are TRBV5-6 and TRBJ2-1; 12 bases fit TRBD2. Germline V gene lookup returns CDR1 SGHDT and CDR2 YYEEEE. The ends lost 1 base at V and 0 bases at J; junction bases unmatched: 5. The CDR3 spans 18 residues. The CDR3 loop is CASSLRTSGVSSYNEQFF. In nucleotides, the CDR3 is TGTGCCAGCAGCTTGAGGACTAGCGGGGTGAGCTCCTACAATGAGCAGTTCTTC.